The present entry profiles one T cell receptor beta chain with its context. V gave up 5 bases and J gave up 1 base, with 11 bases separating them. Germline V gene lookup returns CDR1 MNHEY and CDR2 SVGAGI. The CDR3 has 15 amino acids. The sample belongs to a study of technical replicates of blood from several donors. Profiled with immunoSEQ multiplex PCR; TCRdb holds only in-frame clones, not every one. The sample yields 13,000 to 15,000 clones, over 70% seen once. This receptor was taken from a human donor in good health. The chain recombines TRBV6-5 with TRBJ1-4; tentative D call: TRBD1 (6 bases). Sequenced input: PBMCs. CDR3 nucleotides: TGTGCCAGCAGTCGAACAGGGATAACTAATGAAAAACTGTTTTTT. Amino acids: CASSRTGITNEKLFF.